Following are 16 T cell receptor beta chains from one sample sequenced in a study of T cells in Graves' hyperthyroidism and ophthalmopathy. Authors of the study amplified TCR beta CDR3 regions from RNA transcripts. HTBI primers drove first-round RT-PCR of the TCR CDR3. TCRdb re-called the multiplex PCR reads through MiXCR, storing one row per CDR3 protein. The sample consists of 450,000 to 500,000 distinct CDR3 sequences, 22% of them appearing once. The sample comprised blood. The receptors stem from an older woman with Graves' ophthalmopathy.

V and J are TRBV2 and TRBJ2-7; D might be TRBD1 or TRBD2, each matching 5 bases. Germline V CDR1 and CDR2: SNHLY, FYNNEI. The CDR3 length is 16 residues. With 4 bases removed from V and 1 base from J, the gap between germline ends came to 17 bases. The CDR3 sequence is CASSGWASGGSYEQYF. The CDR3 DNA is TGTGCCAGCAGTGGATGGGCTAGTGGGGGTTCCTACGAGCAGTACTTC.

The chain employs TRBV9 and TRBJ2-7; 10 bases line up with TRBD1. Germline assignment: CDR1 SGDLS and CDR2 YYNGEE. CDR3 length: 15 amino acids. V lost 1 base and J lost 4; bases outside the gene matches: 5. DNA of the CDR3: TGTGCCAGCAGCGTAAGGGACAGGGGATTTTACGAGCAGTACTTC. As protein: CASSVRDRGFYEQYF.

On this clonotype itself: This sequence may be a read error, since a much larger clone differs from it by one base. The chain links TRBV11-2 to TRBJ2-3, with D possibly matching TRBD1 (5 bases). The CDR3 has 15 amino acids. Germline V gives CDR1 SGHAT, CDR2 FQNNGV. The CDR3, as DNA: TGTGCCAGCAGCTTATTAGGCGGATCGACAGATGCGCAGTATTTT. It codes for CASSLLGGSTDAQYF. The variable domain in full, completed from reference TRBV11-2 and TRBJ2-3, reads EAGVAQSPRYKIIEKRQSVAFWCNPISGHATLYWYQQILGQGPKLLIQFQNNGVVDDSQLPKDRFSAERLKGVDSTLKIQPAKLEDSAVYLCASSLLGGSTDAQYFGPGTRLTVL.

This clonotype was seen only a few times. The chain uses TRBV12-5 and TRBJ2-1, with 8 positions matching TRBD2. Trimming at V came to 5 bases and at J to 7 bases, leaving 10 bases not matched to a gene. The CDR3 is 15 amino acids. The germline gives CDR1 LGHNT, CDR2 FRNRAP. CDR3 in amino acids: CASGLGTRNLNEQFF. CDR3 nucleotides: TGTGCTAGTGGTCTCGGGACTAGGAATCTGAATGAGCAGTTCTTC. Full variable domain (rest looked up from reference TRBV12-5 and TRBJ2-1): DARVTQTPRHKVTEMGQEVTMRCQPILGHNTVFWYRQTMMQGLELLAYFRNRAPLDDSGMPKDRFSAEMPDATLATLKIQPSEPRDSAVYFCASGLGTRNLNEQFFGPGTRLTVL.

This clonotype was detected many times. The V gene is TRBV20-1, the J gene TRBJ2-7; TRBD2 agrees at 10 bases. The CDR3 sequence is 14 residues long. Losses at the gene ends were 6 bases for V and 0 bases for J; bases not matched to a gene: 5. Germline-derived CDR1 and CDR2 are DFQATT and SNEGSKA (reference sequence). CDR3 region: CSATSGISSYEQYF. The CDR3 DNA reads as TGCAGTGCCACTAGCGGGATAAGCTCCTACGAGCAGTACTTC.

This clonotype has more than one count but fewer than ten. The V gene is TRBV10-3, the J gene TRBJ2-3; possible D gene TRBD1, 5 bases. The germline V and J ends were trimmed by 2 bases and 6 bases, with 15 bases remaining between them. The CDR3 loop spans 15 amino acids. Germline values: CDR1 ENHRY, CDR2 SYGVKD. The CDR3 region has the DNA TGTGCCATCAGTGAGGGGGCCCTCTCACAGGATACGCAGTATTTT. Translation: CAISEGALSQDTQYF.

Of note for this clonotype: A much larger clone differs by one base, so this may be a read error. The V gene is TRBV3-1, the J gene TRBJ1-1; no clear D gene. The V gene's germline CDR1 is LGHDT and CDR2 YNNKEL (reference sequence). This CDR3 is built from 15 residues. The CDR3 reads CASSQVLSTNTEASF. CDR3 coding DNA: TGTGCCAGCAGCCAAGTCCTCAGTACGAACACTGAAGCTTCCTTT.

The chain carries TRBV30 and TRBJ1-2; perhaps TRBD1 as D (5 bases). This CDR3 spans 14 amino acids. Germline CDR1 and CDR2: GTSNPN and SVGIG (reference sequence). V shed 1 base and J shed 6 bases, with 15 bases lying between them. The CDR3 protein is CAWSGQIAPHGYTF. The CDR3 DNA sequence: TGTGCCTGGAGTGGACAGATCGCCCCACATGGCTACACCTTC.

This clonotype was observed at least ten times. The J gene is TRBJ2-7, the V gene TRBV7-9, with TRBD1 identical over 9 bases. Per the germline V gene, CDR1 is SEHNR and CDR2 is FQNEAQ (reference sequence). The CDR3 is made up of 14 amino acids. The trim removed 1 base at V and 3 bases at J, leaving 1 base unmatched. The CDR3 here is CASSLGDRVYEQYF. The CDR3 nucleotides read TGTGCCAGCAGCTTAGGGGACAGGGTCTACGAGCAGTACTTC.

The chain couples TRBV20-1 to TRBJ1-1; D gene uncertain. The CDR3 length is 15 residues. The germline V gene has CDR1 DFQATT and CDR2 SNEGSKA (reference sequence). The V gene lost 6 bases and the J gene lost 4 bases, with 21 bases spanning the gap. The CDR3, as DNA: TGCAGTGCGAGCCCCGAGGGCGAAGTGGGCACTGAAGCTTTCTTT. Translating it yields CSASPEGEVGTEAFF.

V and J are TRBV27 and TRBJ2-1, with 12 bases identical to TRBD2. CDR1 is MNHEY and CDR2 is SMNVEV in the germline V gene (reference sequence). After removal of 5 bases from V and 4 bases from J, the junction contained 3 bases not matched to a gene. The CDR3 is made up of 15 amino acids. CDR3 coding DNA: TGTGCCAGCAGTGCAACTAGCGGGAGGTACAATGAGCAGTTCTTC. It yields the protein CASSATSGRYNEQFF.

This clonotype was observed a few times. The chain employs TRBV30 and TRBJ1-2; D unresolved. V was trimmed by 0 bases and J by 6 bases, leaving 11 bases between them. Germline V gene data show CDR1 as GTSNPN and CDR2 as SVGIG (reference sequence). The CDR3 totals 13 residues. CDR3 nucleotide sequence: TGTGCCTGGAGTGTACATACAGCGGATGGCTACACCTTC. Protein sequence: CAWSVHTADGYTF.

This clonotype was seen more than once but under ten times. J is TRBJ1-5 and V is TRBV6-1; D unresolved. With 7 bases removed from V and 0 bases from J, the gap between germline ends came to 10 bases. CDR1 and CDR2 from the germline V gene are MNHNS and SASEGT. This CDR3 is 14 amino acids long. The CDR3 region has the DNA TGTGCCAGCAATCAACAGATTAGCAATCAGCCCCAGCATTTT. This codes for CASNQQISNQPQHF.

V is TRBV5-1 and J is TRBJ1-1; weak D call: TRBD1 (5 bases). The CDR3 has 15 amino acids. Trimming left V 5 bases short and J 4 bases short, with 18 bases between. The germline V gene encodes CDR1 SGHRS and CDR2 YFSETQ. The CDR3 nucleotides are TGCGCCAGCAGTCCGGATGGGGCCCGGGGCACTGAAGCTTTCTTT. Encoded protein: CASSPDGARGTEAFF.

The chain has TRBV18 and TRBJ1-2, with D perhaps TRBD1 (6 bases). From germline, CDR1 is KGHSH and CDR2 LQKENI. Trimming stripped 4 bases from V and 8 bases from J, with 14 bases between. This CDR3 is built from 13 residues. CDR3 bases: TGTGCCAGCTCACTTTCAGGGGAGGAAGGCTACACCTTC. It is translated as CASSLSGEEGYTF.

In nucleotides, the CDR3 is TGTGCCAGTACGACATGGACAGGCCGATTCTATGGCTACACCTTC. Protein: CASTTWTGRFYGYTF. The rearrangement links TRBV19 to TRBJ1-2, with TRBD1 identical over 7 bases. V gave up 7 bases and J gave up 4 bases; unmatched junction bases: 12. There are 15 residues in the CDR3. Germline CDR1 and CDR2: LNHDA and SQIVND (reference sequence). Combining the CDR3 with reference TRBV19 and TRBJ1-2 gives the whole variable domain DGGITQSPKYLFRKEGQNVTLSCEQNLNHDAMYWYRQDPGQGLRLIYYSQIVNDFQKGDIAEGYSVSREKKESFPLTVTSAQKNPTAFYLCASTTWTGRFYGYTFGSGTRLTVV.